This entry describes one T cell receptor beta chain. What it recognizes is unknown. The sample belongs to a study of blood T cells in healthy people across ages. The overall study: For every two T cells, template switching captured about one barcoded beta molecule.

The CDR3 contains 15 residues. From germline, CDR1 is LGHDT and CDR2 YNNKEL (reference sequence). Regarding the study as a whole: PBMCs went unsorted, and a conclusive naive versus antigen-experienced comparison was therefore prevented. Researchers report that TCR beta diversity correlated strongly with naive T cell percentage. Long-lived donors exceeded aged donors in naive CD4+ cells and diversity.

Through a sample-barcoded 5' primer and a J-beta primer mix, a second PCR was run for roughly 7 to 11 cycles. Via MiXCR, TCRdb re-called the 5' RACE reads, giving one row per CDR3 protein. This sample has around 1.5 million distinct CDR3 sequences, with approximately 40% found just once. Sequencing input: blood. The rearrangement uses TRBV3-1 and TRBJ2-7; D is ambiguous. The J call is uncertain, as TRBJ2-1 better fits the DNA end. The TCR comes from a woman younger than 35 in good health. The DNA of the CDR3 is TGTGCCAGCAGCCAAGATTCGGCTAGTTGGAACGAGCAGTTCTTC. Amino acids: CASSQDSASWNEQFF.